A selection of T cell receptor beta chains follows, all from one sample in a study of blood T cell repertoires in COVID-19. The data were produced by immunoSEQ multiplex PCR, yet TCRdb's version contains in-frame clones alone and is incomplete. The table shows roughly 20,000 clones, with around nine tenths occurring only once. Sequenced material: peripheral blood. The receptors were gathered from a human donor in a cohort sampled during active COVID-19. Both conserved end residues are part of each CDR3. Fields, in order: V gene, clone size, J gene, CDR3 protein. The size of a clone is reported for some rows only, either as once, few or many, or as a class for expanded clones.

V: TRBV6-2/TRBV6-3
size: NA
J: TRBJ1-1
CDR3: CASSYLAGAAEAFF

V: TRBV11-2
size: NA
J: TRBJ2-5
CDR3: CASSLVPGQETQYF

V: TRBV3-1/TRBV3-2
size: NA
J: TRBJ1-6
CDR3: CASSQGSGRSSPLHF

V: TRBV7-7
size: NA
J: TRBJ2-5
CDR3: CASSSSFSILQTQYF

V: TRBV6-6
size: NA
J: TRBJ1-1
CDR3: CATSPRGGVNTEAFF

V: TRBV7-2
size: once
J: TRBJ1-1
CDR3: CASSFSPPGTGGTEAFF

V: TRBV11-1
size: NA
J: TRBJ2-2
CDR3: CASRTGEFTGELFF

V: TRBV18
size: once
J: TRBJ1-2
CDR3: CASSPWKGDGNYGYTF

V: TRBV10-1
size: few
J: TRBJ1-2
CDR3: CASTATWEGYTF

V: TRBV29-1
size: NA
J: TRBJ1-2
CDR3: CSVLAYGYTF

V: TRBV9
size: NA
J: TRBJ2-3
CDR3: CASSVTSGTDTQYF

V: TRBV11-2
size: NA
J: TRBJ1-1
CDR3: CASSSNILNTEAFF

V: TRBV3-1/TRBV3-2
size: NA
J: TRBJ2-1
CDR3: CASSRGLAGVYNEQFF

V: TRBV19
size: once
J: TRBJ1-1
CDR3: CASKNRANTEAFF

V: TRBV28
size: NA
J: TRBJ1-1
CDR3: CATLKQALNTEAFF

V: TRBV28
size: NA
J: TRBJ1-2
CDR3: CASSFGGAARRYTF